This is a list of T cell receptor beta chains from one sample in a study of T cells in Graves' hyperthyroidism and ophthalmopathy. TCRdb used MiXCR to reprocess the multiplex PCR reads, holding one entry per CDR3 protein. The repertoire includes some 600,000 distinct CDR3 sequences, approximately 15% of them detected once, and roughly 6.2% sits in the top ten. Sequencing was performed on blood. The receptors stem from a woman aged 30 to 39 with Graves' hyperthyroidism that later progressed to Graves' ophthalmopathy. The CDR3 runs from the conserved cysteine through the conserved F or W. Each record gives: CDR3 length, clone size, V gene, J gene, D gene, CDR3 protein, CDR3 DNA. The D gene is left open where the match is weak. A row's size may be missing; if present it is once, few, many or a size class.

len: 13
abundance: many
v_gene: TRBV6-1
j_gene: TRBJ2-7
d_gene: TRBD1
CDR3aa: CATGQGGNYEQYF
CDR3nt: TGTGCCACCGGACAGGGCGGGAACTACGAGCAGTACTTC

len: 14
abundance: NA
v_gene: TRBV12-3/TRBV12-4
j_gene: TRBJ1-5
d_gene: NA
CDR3aa: CASSLRERNQPQHF
CDR3nt: TGTGCCAGCAGTTTACGAGAGAGAAATCAGCCCCAGCATTTT

len: 16
abundance: many
v_gene: TRBV7-2
j_gene: TRBJ1-2
d_gene: TRBD1
CDR3aa: CASSTRQGAGNYGYTF
CDR3nt: TGTGCCAGCAGCACCCGACAGGGGGCGGGAAACTATGGCTACACCTTC

len: 15
abundance: few
v_gene: TRBV20-1
j_gene: TRBJ2-5
d_gene: TRBD1
CDR3aa: CSARDAAGGEETQYF
CDR3nt: TGCAGTGCTAGAGATGCGGCAGGGGGTGAAGAGACCCAGTACTTC

len: 14
abundance: many
v_gene: TRBV12-3/TRBV12-4
j_gene: TRBJ1-4
d_gene: TRBD1
CDR3aa: CASRPGTGVEKLFF
CDR3nt: TGTGCCAGCAGACCCGGGACAGGGGTTGAAAAACTGTTTTTT

len: 13
abundance: many
v_gene: TRBV27
j_gene: TRBJ1-1
d_gene: TRBD1
CDR3aa: CASCRDRGTEAFF
CDR3nt: TGTGCCAGCTGCCGGGACAGGGGCACTGAAGCTTTCTTT

len: 15
abundance: many
v_gene: TRBV12-3/TRBV12-4
j_gene: TRBJ1-6
d_gene: NA
CDR3aa: CASSLGDVASSPLHF
CDR3nt: TGTGCCAGCAGTTTAGGGGACGTTGCCAGCTCACCCCTCCACTTT

len: 13
abundance: many
v_gene: TRBV2
j_gene: TRBJ1-2
d_gene: NA
CDR3aa: CASSEKRFYGYTF
CDR3nt: TGTGCCAGCAGTGAAAAACGGTTCTATGGCTACACCTTC

len: 17
abundance: many
v_gene: TRBV6-5
j_gene: TRBJ2-7
d_gene: NA
CDR3aa: CASSYSRRTGRAYEQYF
CDR3nt: TGTGCCAGCAGTTACTCGCGACGGACAGGGAGGGCCTACGAGCAGTACTTC

len: 15
abundance: many
v_gene: TRBV6-2/TRBV6-3
j_gene: TRBJ1-4
d_gene: TRBD1
CDR3aa: CASSSLDRVDGKLFF
CDR3nt: TGTGCCAGCAGTTCCTTGGACAGGGTTGACGGGAAACTGTTTTTT

len: 16
abundance: few
v_gene: TRBV11-2
j_gene: TRBJ2-2
d_gene: NA
CDR3aa: CASSSPGYPNTGELFF
CDR3nt: TGTGCCAGCAGCTCCCCGGGCTACCCGAACACCGGGGAGCTGTTTTTT

len: 14
abundance: many
v_gene: TRBV6-2/TRBV6-3
j_gene: TRBJ1-5
d_gene: TRBD1
CDR3aa: CASSPGQGGQPQHF
CDR3nt: TGTGCCAGCAGCCCGGGACAGGGAGGACAGCCCCAGCATTTT

len: 17
abundance: few
v_gene: TRBV3-1
j_gene: TRBJ2-3
d_gene: TRBD2
CDR3aa: CASSQDPRTSGTDTQYF
CDR3nt: TGTGCCAGCAGCCAAGACCCACGGACTAGCGGCACAGATACGCAGTATTTT

len: 13
abundance: many
v_gene: TRBV12-3/TRBV12-4
j_gene: TRBJ1-2
d_gene: TRBD1
CDR3aa: CASSLRQGGVHTF
CDR3nt: TGTGCCAGCAGTTTGAGACAGGGCGGAGTGCACACCTTC

len: 13
abundance: many
v_gene: TRBV18
j_gene: TRBJ1-1
d_gene: NA
CDR3aa: CASSPEPTTEAFF
CDR3nt: TGTGCCAGCTCACCTGAACCGACAACTGAAGCTTTCTTT

len: 14
abundance: NA
v_gene: TRBV24-1
j_gene: TRBJ1-5
d_gene: NA
CDR3aa: CATSRALSNQPQHF
CDR3nt: TGTGCCACCAGTCGGGCCCTTAGCAATCAGCCCCAGCATTTT

len: 13
abundance: NA
v_gene: TRBV19
j_gene: TRBJ2-5
d_gene: NA
CDR3aa: CASSAPGSETQYF
CDR3nt: TGTGCCAGTAGTGCTCCCGGGAGTGAGACCCAGTACTTC

len: 16
abundance: NA
v_gene: TRBV18
j_gene: TRBJ2-5
d_gene: NA
CDR3aa: CASSPQGAGGQETQYF
CDR3nt: TGTGCCAGCTCACCCCAGGGGGCGGGAGGACAAGAGACCCAGTACTTC

len: 13
abundance: many
v_gene: TRBV27
j_gene: TRBJ1-2
d_gene: NA
CDR3aa: CASSHGTVYGYTF
CDR3nt: TGTGCCAGCAGTCACGGGACGGTTTATGGCTACACCTTC

len: 17
abundance: NA
v_gene: TRBV18
j_gene: TRBJ2-2
d_gene: NA
CDR3aa: CASSPPFLALNTGEPFF
CDR3nt: TGTGCCAGCTCACCACCTTTCCTAGCGCTGAACACCGGGGAGCCGTTTTTT

len: 16
abundance: few
v_gene: TRBV20-1
j_gene: TRBJ1-5
d_gene: NA
CDR3aa: CSARDGTRGAGQPQHF
CDR3nt: TGCAGTGCTAGAGATGGGACGAGGGGCGCGGGTCAGCCCCAGCATTTT

len: 12
abundance: many
v_gene: TRBV20-1
j_gene: TRBJ2-1
d_gene: NA
CDR3aa: CSAKRAYNEQFF
CDR3nt: TGCAGTGCTAAGCGGGCCTACAATGAGCAGTTCTTC

len: 16
abundance: many
v_gene: TRBV28
j_gene: TRBJ2-5
d_gene: NA
CDR3aa: CASSLFTAGGRETQYF
CDR3nt: TGTGCCAGCAGTTTATTCACTGCGGGTGGGCGAGAGACCCAGTACTTC

len: 16
abundance: many
v_gene: TRBV12-3/TRBV12-4
j_gene: TRBJ1-4
d_gene: TRBD1
CDR3aa: CASSPGTGVRNEKLFF
CDR3nt: TGTGCCAGCAGTCCCGGGACAGGGGTAAGGAATGAAAAACTGTTTTTT

len: 16
abundance: many
v_gene: TRBV5-1
j_gene: TRBJ2-1
d_gene: TRBD2
CDR3aa: CASSSNPSGSYNEQFF
CDR3nt: TGCGCCAGCAGCTCGAATCCTAGCGGGAGCTACAATGAGCAGTTCTTC

len: 13
abundance: few
v_gene: TRBV6-1
j_gene: TRBJ1-1
d_gene: TRBD1
CDR3aa: CASSEQGQAKIFF
CDR3nt: TGTGCCAGCAGTGAACAGGGACAGGCGAAAATTTTCTTT

len: 16
abundance: many
v_gene: TRBV20-1
j_gene: TRBJ2-3
d_gene: TRBD2
CDR3aa: CSALTPTGGMADTQYF
CDR3nt: TGCAGTGCTCTTACTCCGACGGGAGGCATGGCAGATACGCAGTATTTT

len: 16
abundance: many
v_gene: TRBV6-2/TRBV6-3
j_gene: TRBJ2-7
d_gene: TRBD2
CDR3aa: CASSSLLAGGPHEQYF
CDR3nt: TGTGCCAGCAGTTCGTTGCTAGCGGGAGGGCCCCACGAGCAGTACTTC

len: 15
abundance: many
v_gene: TRBV12-3/TRBV12-4
j_gene: TRBJ1-1
d_gene: NA
CDR3aa: CASSFMGGPGNEAFF
CDR3nt: TGTGCCAGCAGTTTTATGGGAGGCCCTGGGAATGAAGCTTTCTTT

len: 14
abundance: few
v_gene: TRBV30
j_gene: TRBJ1-5
d_gene: NA
CDR3aa: CAGSAQGRGQPQHF
CDR3nt: TGTGCCGGGAGTGCTCAAGGGAGAGGGCAGCCCCAGCATTTT

len: 13
abundance: many
v_gene: TRBV30
j_gene: TRBJ1-1
d_gene: TRBD1
CDR3aa: CAWSARGGTEAFF
CDR3nt: TGTGCCTGGAGTGCCAGGGGGGGTACTGAAGCTTTCTTT

len: 16
abundance: many
v_gene: TRBV15
j_gene: TRBJ2-5
d_gene: NA
CDR3aa: CATSRGDGEAGGTQYF
CDR3nt: TGTGCCACCAGCAGAGGGGACGGCGAGGCCGGGGGGACCCAGTACTTC

len: 15
abundance: many
v_gene: TRBV28
j_gene: TRBJ1-4
d_gene: TRBD1
CDR3aa: CASLEQGLTNEKLFF
CDR3nt: TGTGCCAGCCTCGAACAGGGGTTGACTAATGAAAAACTGTTTTTT

len: 13
abundance: many
v_gene: TRBV6-1
j_gene: TRBJ1-1
d_gene: NA
CDR3aa: CASILNMNTEAFF
CDR3nt: TGTGCCAGCATACTAAACATGAACACTGAAGCTTTCTTT

len: 15
abundance: NA
v_gene: TRBV24-1
j_gene: TRBJ2-1
d_gene: NA
CDR3aa: CATSDLQSTGNEQFF
CDR3nt: TGTGCCACCAGTGATTTGCAAAGTACTGGCAATGAGCAGTTCTTC

len: 11
abundance: few
v_gene: TRBV10-3
j_gene: TRBJ2-1
d_gene: NA
CDR3aa: CAISESNEQFF
CDR3nt: TGTGCCATCAGTGAGTCGAATGAGCAGTTCTTC

len: 14
abundance: many
v_gene: TRBV5-1
j_gene: TRBJ2-5
d_gene: TRBD1
CDR3aa: CASSLPGQEETQYF
CDR3nt: TGCGCCAGCAGCCTACCGGGACAGGAAGAGACCCAGTACTTC

len: 14
abundance: many
v_gene: TRBV29-1
j_gene: TRBJ1-2
d_gene: NA
CDR3aa: CSVYRDNANYGYTF
CDR3nt: TGCAGCGTCTACCGGGACAACGCTAACTATGGCTACACCTTC

len: 13
abundance: NA
v_gene: TRBV27
j_gene: TRBJ1-2
d_gene: TRBD1
CDR3aa: CASATGGYYGYTF
CDR3nt: TGTGCCAGCGCGACAGGGGGATACTATGGCTACACCTTC

len: 14
abundance: many
v_gene: TRBV28
j_gene: TRBJ1-3
d_gene: NA
CDR3aa: CASSLATGYGTIYF
CDR3nt: TGTGCCAGCAGCCTAGCAACAGGGTATGGCACCATATATTTT

len: 14
abundance: NA
v_gene: TRBV9
j_gene: TRBJ2-1
d_gene: TRBD2
CDR3aa: CASTPSGTTREQFF
CDR3nt: TGTGCCAGCACCCCTAGCGGGACCACCCGGGAGCAGTTCTTC

len: 14
abundance: many
v_gene: TRBV7-9
j_gene: TRBJ2-5
d_gene: TRBD1
CDR3aa: CASSLGDRGETQYF
CDR3nt: TGTGCCAGCAGCTTAGGTGACAGGGGAGAGACCCAGTACTTC

len: 15
abundance: NA
v_gene: TRBV12-3/TRBV12-4
j_gene: TRBJ1-1
d_gene: TRBD1
CDR3aa: CASSRRQGPGTEAFF
CDR3nt: TGTGCCAGCAGCCGCCGACAGGGGCCGGGGACTGAAGCTTTCTTT

len: 12
abundance: many
v_gene: TRBV12-3/TRBV12-4
j_gene: TRBJ2-5
d_gene: NA
CDR3aa: CASTSYQETQYF
CDR3nt: TGTGCCAGCACCTCGTACCAAGAGACCCAGTACTTC

len: 14
abundance: many
v_gene: TRBV12-3/TRBV12-4
j_gene: TRBJ2-7
d_gene: NA
CDR3aa: CASSLSGRSYEQYF
CDR3nt: TGTGCCAGCAGTTTGTCGGGACGGAGCTACGAGCAGTACTTC

len: 18
abundance: many
v_gene: TRBV11-1
j_gene: TRBJ2-1
d_gene: TRBD2
CDR3aa: CASSLGLAGHPSYNEQFF
CDR3nt: TGTGCCAGCAGCTTGGGGCTAGCGGGACACCCCTCCTACAATGAGCAGTTCTTC

len: 15
abundance: NA
v_gene: TRBV27
j_gene: TRBJ1-1
d_gene: NA
CDR3aa: CASSFGGTMNTEAFF
CDR3nt: TGTGCCAGCAGTTTCGGGGGGACTATGAACACTGAAGCTTTCTTT

len: 17
abundance: many
v_gene: TRBV7-9
j_gene: TRBJ2-4
d_gene: NA
CDR3aa: CASSLGWAAEAKNIQYF
CDR3nt: TGTGCCAGCAGCTTAGGCTGGGCAGCAGAAGCCAAAAACATTCAGTACTTC